The sequence of this T cell receptor (beta chain) was determined in a study of read filtering for tumor transcriptome and immune sequencing. In the study overall: By R-ISS, stages I, II and III held 8, 16 and 7 patients. General study points: In IR-seq, single-read clonotypes were roughly 82% of clonotypes but approximately 3.5% of reads.

Bone marrow was sampled from every patient at the time of active disease. The table lists this clonotype with many counts. The antigen is not known. Molecular barcoded adaptors covering alpha/delta and beta/gamma chains were used on roughly 400 ng RNA. A single record per CDR3 protein comes from TCRdb applying MiXCR to the reads. This table holds tens of thousands of distinct CDR3 sequences, about 15% found once. The CDR3 length is 15 residues. Trimming cost V 6 bases and J 9 bases, with 21 bases left between them. Sample: a population of CD138-negative cells sorted from bone marrow. The source is a donor at least 40 years old with multiple myeloma. The rearrangement uses TRBV12-3 or TRBV12-4 and TRBJ2-1, with TRBD1 as a possible D gene (5 bases). CDR3 residues: CASRPGGRVSSEQFF. In DNA, the CDR3 is TGTGCCAGCAGACCTGGTGGCAGGGTTTCATCTGAGCAGTTCTTC.